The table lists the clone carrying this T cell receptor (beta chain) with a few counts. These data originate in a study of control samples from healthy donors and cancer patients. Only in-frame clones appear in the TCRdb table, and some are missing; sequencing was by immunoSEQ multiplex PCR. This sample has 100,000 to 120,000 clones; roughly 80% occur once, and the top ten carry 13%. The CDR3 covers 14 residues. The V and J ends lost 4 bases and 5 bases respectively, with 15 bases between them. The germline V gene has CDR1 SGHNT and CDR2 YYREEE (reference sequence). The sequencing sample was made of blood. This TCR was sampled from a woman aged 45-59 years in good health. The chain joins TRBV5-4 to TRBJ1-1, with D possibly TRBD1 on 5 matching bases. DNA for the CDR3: TGTGCCAGCAGCATAGACAGAGACAGTACTGAAGCTTTCTTT. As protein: CASSIDRDSTEAFF.